This TCR beta chain stems from a study of beta chain features in type 1 diabetes. Study-wide context: Patients were similar to healthy donors in age and gender (as well as in cell yields). Study-wide results and caveats: All four CD4+ subsets from Type 1 diabetes patients carried moderately but significantly shorter TCRB CDR3s. Within the patient group, naive, central memory and Treg TCRB repertoires appeared more similar to each other than within healthy donors. PCR may have favored shorter templates equally in patients and controls.

With respect to this clone: The antigen remains undetermined.

Sorting that relied on CD45RO/CCR7/CD25/CD127/CD95/CD27 yielded CD4+ naive, central memory, regulatory and stem cell-like memory cells. CDR1 MNHEY and CDR2 SVGAGI come from the germline V gene. This CDR3 comprises 14 residues. The V and J ends lost 5 bases and 1 base respectively, with 9 bases between them. The sequenced template was cDNA made from the entire isolated RNA. Using immunoSEQ multiplex PCR, the repertoire was profiled, and TCRdb retains in-frame clones only, with some absent. The table shows hundreds of thousands of clones, with more than 13% occurring only once. The chain has TRBV6-5 and TRBJ1-5; D uncertain. The clonotype was recovered from a man younger than 35 with type 1 diabetes. The sample was naive CD4+ T cells from blood. The CDR3 here is CASSRDGSNQPQHF. The CDR3 DNA reads TGTGCCAGCAGTCGAGACGGGAGCAATCAGCCCCAGCATTTT.